This entry lists 18 T cell receptor beta chains sequenced from one sample in a study of T cell repertoires in cytomegalovirus infection. TCRdb processed the reads anew with MiXCR; each CDR3 protein has one entry. The sample carries a few hundred thousand distinct CDR3 sequences, roughly a third recorded once. These receptors have no known antigen. The starting material was cultured PBMCs, obtained from culture after CMV antigen stimulation. These receptors originate from a human donor in good health (CMV status not recorded). Some clones in this sample may be carry-over from other donors' samples.

This clonotype came up a few times. This sequence joins TRBV2 and TRBJ2-2; D gene uncertain. The ends were cut back, 0 bases at V and 5 bases at J, with 4 bases in the middle. The CDR3 runs to 13 residues. Per the germline V gene, CDR1 is SNHLY and CDR2 is FYNNEI. The CDR3 region is CASSEATTGELFF. In DNA form, the CDR3 reads TGTGCCAGCAGTGAAGCGACGACCGGGGAGCTGTTTTTT.

This clonotype was recorded a few times. The CDR3 coding sequence is TGTGCCTCGGAATCGAACACCGGGGAGCTGTTTTTT. As protein: CASESNTGELFF. This chain uses TRBV24-1 with TRBJ2-2, with D unresolved. From germline, CDR1 is KGHDR and CDR2 SFDVKD. V was shortened by 12 bases and J by 0 bases, with 7 bases between the two germline ends. The CDR3 loop spans 12 amino acids.

The chain employs TRBV7-2 and TRBJ2-1, with 13 bases fitting TRBD2. Trimming at V came to 5 bases and at J to 5 bases, leaving 9 bases not matched to a gene. The CDR3 has 17 amino acids. CDR1 SGHTA and CDR2 FQGNSA come from the germline V gene. The CDR3 loop reads CASSLNPGLAGHNEQFF. The CDR3 coding sequence is TGTGCCAGCAGCCTAAACCCGGGACTAGCGGGACACAATGAGCAGTTCTTC.

The chain is built from TRBV29-1 and TRBJ2-3; weak D call: TRBD1 (6 bases). The germline V and J ends were trimmed by 5 bases and 0 bases, with 12 bases remaining between them. Germline V gene lookup returns CDR1 SQVTM and CDR2 ANQGSEA. The CDR3 consists of 14 residues. This chain's CDR3 is CSVSGASSTDTQYF. In DNA, the CDR3 is TGCAGCGTTTCAGGGGCTTCTAGCACAGATACGCAGTATTTT.

This rearrangement joins TRBV19 to TRBJ1-4, with D maybe TRBD1 (6 bases). Germline CDR1 reads LNHDA; CDR2 reads SQIVND (reference sequence). This CDR3 spans 10 amino acids. The CDR3 sequence is CATGYEKLFF. The CDR3 nucleotides are TGTGCTACAGGGTATGAAAAACTGTTTTTT.

The rearrangement joins TRBV6-2 or TRBV6-3 to TRBJ2-1, with 13 bases that match TRBD2. Germline assignment: CDR1 MNHEY and CDR2 SVGEGT. This CDR3 contains 20 residues. The junction had 21 bases not matched to a gene; V was cut back by 6 bases and J by 7 bases. The CDR3 DNA sequence: TGTGCCAGCAGCGCAGGACTAGCGGGAGCTTCCTTACTCTTTAGGAATGAGCAGTTCTTC. Translated: CASSAGLAGASLLFRNEQFF.

There are a few counts of this clonotype. The chain combines TRBV4-2 with TRBJ1-5, with D perhaps matching TRBD1 (6 bases). Between the trimmed V and J ends, which lost 1 base and 4 bases, there was a span of 11 bases. Germline V gene sequence: CDR1 LGHNA, CDR2 YNFKEQ. This CDR3 spans 15 amino acids. CDR3 DNA: TGTGCCAGCAGCCAAGGCGGGGACACAAATCAGCCCCAGCATTTT. This codes for CASSQGGDTNQPQHF.

This clonotype has a handful of counts. This sequence joins TRBV6-2 or TRBV6-3 and TRBJ2-7; TRBD2 might be the D (5 bases). V dropped 7 bases and J dropped 0 bases, with 10 bases sitting between them. The CDR3 contains 13 residues. The germline V gene encodes CDR1 MNHEY and CDR2 SVGEGT. The CDR3: CASKRGPSYEQYV. CDR3 coding DNA: TGTGCCAGCAAACGGGGTCCCTCCTACGAGCAGTACGTC.

CDR3 residues: CASSEDSKTQYF. The CDR3 nucleotides read TGTGCCAGCAGCGAGGACTCAAAGACCCAGTACTTC. The chain joins TRBV7-9 to TRBJ2-5; a weak D match, TRBD2 (5 bases). Deletions cut 5 bases from V and 6 bases from J, with 10 bases between. The CDR3 is made up of 12 amino acids. Germline-derived CDR1 and CDR2 are SEHNR and FQNEAQ (reference sequence).

The J gene is TRBJ1-1, the V gene TRBV12-3 or TRBV12-4; D gene uncertain. This CDR3 has 15 amino acids. The V end was cut by 4 bases, the J end by 1 base, with 13 bases between. The CDR3 DNA reads as TGTGCCAGCAGTTCCCCCCGGGGAGGGAACACTGAAGCTTTCTTT. Translation gives CASSSPRGGNTEAFF.

The CDR3 sequence: CASSLVEEALHF. The CDR3, as DNA: TGTGCCAGCAGCTTGGTCGAAGAAGCCCTCCACTTT. The chain couples TRBV5-6 to TRBJ1-6; D is unresolved. With 0 bases removed from V and 14 bases from J, the gap between germline ends came to 9 bases. Germline V CDR1 and CDR2: SGHDT, YYEEEE. The CDR3 length is 12 residues.

This clonotype has a count of ten or more. The rearrangement uses TRBV7-2 and TRBJ2-1; TRBD2 matches at 11 bases. The trim removed 2 bases at V and 1 base at J, leaving 7 bases unmatched. CDR1 SGHTA and CDR2 FQGNSA come from the germline V gene. This CDR3 is 18 amino acids long. CDR3 protein: CASSLKGLAALSYNEQFF. CDR3 sequence (DNA): TGTGCCAGCAGCTTAAAGGGACTAGCGGCTCTTTCCTACAATGAGCAGTTCTTC. Full variable domain (rest looked up from reference TRBV7-2 and TRBJ2-1): GAGVSQSPSNKVTEKGKDVELRCDPISGHTALYWYRQSLGQGLEFLIYFQGNSAPDKSGLPSDRFSAERTGGSVSTLTIQRTQQEDSAVYLCASSLKGLAALSYNEQFFGPGTRLTVL.

This clonotype was counted only a few times. This chain connects TRBV6-5 to TRBJ1-1; D is undetermined. The CDR3 sequence is 12 residues long. V lost 0 bases and J lost 8, with 7 bases in between. From germline, CDR1 is MNHEY and CDR2 SVGAGI. The CDR3 protein is CASSYSGREAFF. The CDR3 nucleotides read TGTGCCAGCAGTTACTCGGGCAGGGAAGCTTTCTTT.

The J gene is TRBJ1-1, the V gene TRBV7-2, with D perhaps matching TRBD1 (6 bases). Trimming shortened V by 10 bases and J by 0 bases, and 15 bases separated the two germline ends. In germline, CDR1 is SGHTA, CDR2 FQGNSA. This CDR3 is built from 14 residues. In DNA form, the CDR3 reads TGTGCCACCTCGAGGCAGGGGATGAACACTGAAGCTTTCTTT. This encodes CATSRQGMNTEAFF.

This clonotype was counted only a few times. The CDR3 sequence: CASSYSILGTGELFF. The CDR3, as DNA: TGTGCCAGCAGTTACTCGATACTGGGGACCGGGGAGCTGTTTTTT. The genes are TRBV6-5 and TRBJ2-2; D is unclear. There are 15 residues in the CDR3. Germline assignment: CDR1 MNHEY and CDR2 SVGAGI. The V end was cut by 0 bases, the J end by 5 bases, with 10 bases between.

This clonotype was counted a few times. The chain is built from TRBV5-4 and TRBJ2-1; 14 bases fit TRBD2. The ends lost 3 bases at V and 9 bases at J; junction bases unmatched: 8. The CDR3 has 16 amino acids. Looked up from germline, CDR1 is SGHNT and CDR2 is YYREEE (reference sequence). DNA for the CDR3: TGTGCCAGCAGCTCACCGGGACTAGCGGGAGTATCTGAGCAGTTCTTC. It codes for CASSSPGLAGVSEQFF.

DNA of the CDR3: TGTGCCTGGAGTGTAGTATCCGGGGAAGAGACCCAGTACTTC. It translates to CAWSVVSGEETQYF. V and J are TRBV30 and TRBJ2-5; D might be TRBD2 (5 bases). This CDR3 has 14 residues. The V gene lost 0 bases and the J gene lost 3 bases, with 11 bases spanning the gap. Germline lookup yields CDR1 GTSNPN and CDR2 SVGIG (reference sequence).

This clonotype was seen many times. This chain's CDR3 is CASSLGWGGGGDTQYF. CDR3 DNA sequence: TGTGCCAGCAGCTTAGGTTGGGGAGGTGGCGGAGATACGCAGTATTTT. This chain joins TRBV7-2 and TRBJ2-3; possibly TRBD2 for D (6 bases). Germline lookup yields CDR1 SGHTA and CDR2 FQGNSA. The CDR3 loop spans 16 amino acids. Trimming took 1 base from V and 5 from J, leaving 16 bases between them.